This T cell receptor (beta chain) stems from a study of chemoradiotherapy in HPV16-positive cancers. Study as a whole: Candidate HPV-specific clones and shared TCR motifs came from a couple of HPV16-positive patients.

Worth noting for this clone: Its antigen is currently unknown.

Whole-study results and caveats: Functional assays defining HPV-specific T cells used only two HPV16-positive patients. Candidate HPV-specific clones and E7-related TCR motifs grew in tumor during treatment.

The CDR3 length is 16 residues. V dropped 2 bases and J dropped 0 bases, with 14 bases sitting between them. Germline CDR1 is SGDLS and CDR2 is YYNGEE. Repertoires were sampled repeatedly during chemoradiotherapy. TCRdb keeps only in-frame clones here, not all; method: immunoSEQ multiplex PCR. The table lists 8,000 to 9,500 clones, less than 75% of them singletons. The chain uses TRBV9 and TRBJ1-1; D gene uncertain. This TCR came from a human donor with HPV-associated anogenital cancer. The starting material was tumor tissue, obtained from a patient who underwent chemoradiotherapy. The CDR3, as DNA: TGTGCCAGCAGCGTTAAAGAAGGACTTATGAACACTGAAGCTTTCTTT. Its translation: CASSVKEGLMNTEAFF.